The TCR beta chain under discussion was sequenced for a study of sequential checkpoint blockade in melanoma. Study details: First-line arms were nivolumab then ipilimumab, or the reverse, randomized 1:1.

Measured with immunoSEQ multiplex PCR; TCRdb has only the in-frame clones, and not every one. The sample has about 10,000 clones, approximately 71% seen once. Treatment meaning: randomized to nivolumab then ipilimumab (arm A) or the reverse (arm B). None of the patients previously received DNA-damaging chemotherapy. PBMC sorting kept live CD3+CD8+ cells without CD19 or CD56. Germline V gene data show CDR1 as SGHRS and CDR2 as YFSETQ. CDR3 size: 16 residues. The V segment lost 3 bases and the J segment 3 bases; nucleotides outside the gene matches: 9. The chain employs TRBV5-1 and TRBJ1-2; 9 bases align to TRBD1. The sequence was collected from a human donor with melanoma. Sequences were derived from CD8+ T cells sorted from blood (inferred from file names), sampled from a patient given nivolumab and ipilimumab in sequence. The CDR3, as DNA: TGCGCCAGCAGCTGGGACGTGGGACAGGGACACTATGGCTACACCTTC. The encoded protein is CASSWDVGQGHYGYTF.